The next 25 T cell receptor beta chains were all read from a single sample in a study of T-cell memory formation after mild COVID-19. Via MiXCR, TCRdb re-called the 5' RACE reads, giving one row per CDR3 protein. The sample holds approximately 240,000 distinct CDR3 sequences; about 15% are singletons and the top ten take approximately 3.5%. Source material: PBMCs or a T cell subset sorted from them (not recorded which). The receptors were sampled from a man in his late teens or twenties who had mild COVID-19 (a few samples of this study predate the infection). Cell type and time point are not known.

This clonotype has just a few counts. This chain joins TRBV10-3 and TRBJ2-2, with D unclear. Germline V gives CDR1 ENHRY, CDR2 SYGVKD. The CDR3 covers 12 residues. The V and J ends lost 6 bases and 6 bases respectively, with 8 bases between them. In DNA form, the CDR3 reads TGTGCCATCAGGGAAGGGTCCGGGGAGCTGTTTTTT. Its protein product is CAIREGSGELFF.

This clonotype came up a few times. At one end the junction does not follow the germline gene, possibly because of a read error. The CDR3 DNA is TGTGCCAGCAGTGCCTTGGGGCTAGCCTCGGACTTC. Translating gives CASSALGLASDF. The chain combines TRBV28 with TRBJ2-5; the D call may be TRBD1 or TRBD2 (5 bases each). The germline CDR1 and CDR2 sequences are MDHEN and SYDVKM. The length of the CDR3 is 12 residues.

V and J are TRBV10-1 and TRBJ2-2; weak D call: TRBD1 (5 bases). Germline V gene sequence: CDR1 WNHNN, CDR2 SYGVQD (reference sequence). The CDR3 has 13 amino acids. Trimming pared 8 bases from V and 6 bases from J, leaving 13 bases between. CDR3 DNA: TGCGCCAGCGGTACTCAGGGATCCGGGGAGCTGTTTTTT. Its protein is CASGTQGSGELFF.

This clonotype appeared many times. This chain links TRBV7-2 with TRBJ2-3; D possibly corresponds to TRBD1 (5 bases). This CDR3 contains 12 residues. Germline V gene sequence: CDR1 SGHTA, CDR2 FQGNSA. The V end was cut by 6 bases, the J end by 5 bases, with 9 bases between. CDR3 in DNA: TGTGCCAGCAGGGGGCCGGGAGATACGCAGTATTTT. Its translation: CASRGPGDTQYF.

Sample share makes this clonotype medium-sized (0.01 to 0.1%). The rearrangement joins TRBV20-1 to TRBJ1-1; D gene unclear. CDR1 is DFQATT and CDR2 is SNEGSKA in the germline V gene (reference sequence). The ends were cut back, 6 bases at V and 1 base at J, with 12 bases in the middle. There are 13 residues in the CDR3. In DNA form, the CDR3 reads TGCAGTGCCCCCAGTGTGGCGAACACTGAAGCTTTCTTT. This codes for CSAPSVANTEAFF.

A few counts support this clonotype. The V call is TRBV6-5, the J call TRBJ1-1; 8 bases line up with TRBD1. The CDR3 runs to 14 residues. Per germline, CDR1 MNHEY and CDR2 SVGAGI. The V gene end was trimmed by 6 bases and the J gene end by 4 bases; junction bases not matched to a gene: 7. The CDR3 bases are TGTGCCAGCAGAAACCGACAGGGGACCACTGAAGCTTTCTTT. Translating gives CASRNRQGTTEAFF.

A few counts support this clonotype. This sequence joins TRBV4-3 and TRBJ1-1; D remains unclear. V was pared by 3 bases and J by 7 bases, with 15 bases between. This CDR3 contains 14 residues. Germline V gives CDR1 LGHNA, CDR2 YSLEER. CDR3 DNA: TGCGCCAGCAGCCAGGAAAACCTGGCCGGTGAAGCTTTCTTT. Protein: CASSQENLAGEAFF.

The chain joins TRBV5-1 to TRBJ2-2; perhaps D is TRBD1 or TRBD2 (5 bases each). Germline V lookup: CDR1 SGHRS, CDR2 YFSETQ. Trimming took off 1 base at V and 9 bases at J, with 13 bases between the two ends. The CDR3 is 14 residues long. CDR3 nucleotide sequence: TGCGCCAGCAGCTTGAGAGGGGACGCCTGGGAGCTGTTTTTT. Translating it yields CASSLRGDAWELFF.

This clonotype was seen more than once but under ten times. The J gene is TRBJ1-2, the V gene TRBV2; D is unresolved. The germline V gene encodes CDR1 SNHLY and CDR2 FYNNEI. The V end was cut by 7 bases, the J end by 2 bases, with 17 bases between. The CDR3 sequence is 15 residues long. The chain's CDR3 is CASKISRISNYGYTF. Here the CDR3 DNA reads TGTGCCAGCAAAATTAGTAGAATCTCAAACTATGGCTACACCTTC.

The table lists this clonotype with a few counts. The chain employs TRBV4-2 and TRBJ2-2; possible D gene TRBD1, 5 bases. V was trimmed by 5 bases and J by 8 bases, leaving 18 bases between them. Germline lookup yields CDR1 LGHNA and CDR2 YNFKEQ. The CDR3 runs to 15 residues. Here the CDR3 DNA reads TGTGCCAGCAGCGACGCAGGGTGGTCGGAAGGGGAGCTGTTTTTT. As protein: CASSDAGWSEGELFF.

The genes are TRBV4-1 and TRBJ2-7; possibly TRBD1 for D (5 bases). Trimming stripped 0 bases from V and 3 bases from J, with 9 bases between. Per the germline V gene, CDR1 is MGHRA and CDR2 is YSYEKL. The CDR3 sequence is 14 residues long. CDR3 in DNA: TGCGCCAGCAGCCAAGACAGGGTAGACTACGAGCAGTACTTC. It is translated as CASSQDRVDYEQYF.

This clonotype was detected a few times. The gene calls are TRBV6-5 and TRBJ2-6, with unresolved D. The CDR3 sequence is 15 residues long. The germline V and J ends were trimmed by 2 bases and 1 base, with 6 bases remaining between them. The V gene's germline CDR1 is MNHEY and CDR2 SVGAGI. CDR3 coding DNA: TGTGCCAGCAGTTACCAAATGTCTGGGGCCAACGTCCTGACTTTC. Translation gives CASSYQMSGANVLTF.

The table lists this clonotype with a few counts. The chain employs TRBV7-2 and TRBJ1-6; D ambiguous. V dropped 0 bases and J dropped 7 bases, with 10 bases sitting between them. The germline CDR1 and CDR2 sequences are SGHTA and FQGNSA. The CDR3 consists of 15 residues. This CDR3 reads CASSLAPLWNSPLHF. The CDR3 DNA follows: TGTGCCAGCAGCTTAGCCCCTCTTTGGAATTCACCCCTCCACTTT. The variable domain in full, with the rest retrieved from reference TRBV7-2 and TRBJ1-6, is GAGVSQSPSNKVTEKGKDVELRCDPISGHTALYWYRQSLGQGLEFLIYFQGNSAPDKSGLPSDRFSAERTGGSVSTLTIQRTQQEDSAVYLCASSLAPLWNSPLHFGNGTRLTVT.

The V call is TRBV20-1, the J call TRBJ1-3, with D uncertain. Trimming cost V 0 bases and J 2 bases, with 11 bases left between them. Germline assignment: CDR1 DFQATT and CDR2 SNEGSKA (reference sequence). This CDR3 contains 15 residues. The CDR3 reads CSARDPAGAGNTIYF. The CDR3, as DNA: TGCAGTGCTAGAGATCCGGCGGGCGCTGGAAACACCATATATTTT.

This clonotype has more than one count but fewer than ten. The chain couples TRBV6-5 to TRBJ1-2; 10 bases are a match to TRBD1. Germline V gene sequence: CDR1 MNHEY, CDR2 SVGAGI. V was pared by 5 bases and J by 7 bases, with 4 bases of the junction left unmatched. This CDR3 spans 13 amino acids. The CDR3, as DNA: TGTGCCAGCAGTGAGACAGGGGGCTTTGGCTACACCTTC. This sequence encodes CASSETGGFGYTF.

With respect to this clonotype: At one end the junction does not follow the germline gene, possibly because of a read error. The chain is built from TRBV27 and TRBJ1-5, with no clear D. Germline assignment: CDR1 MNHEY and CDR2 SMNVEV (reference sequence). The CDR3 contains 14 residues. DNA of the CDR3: TGTGCCAGCAGTCCCGCCGGCTACAATCAGCCCAAGCATTTT. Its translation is CASSPAGYNQPKHF.

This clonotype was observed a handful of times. The CDR3 reads CASSLASQETQYF. The CDR3 bases are TGTGCCAGCAGCTTAGCCAGCCAAGAGACCCAGTACTTC. The chain employs TRBV7-3 and TRBJ2-5, with D uncertain. This CDR3 has 13 amino acids. Trimming cost V 2 bases and J 1 base, with 5 bases left between them. Germline V gene sequence: CDR1 SGHTA, CDR2 FQGTGA. Full variable domain (rest looked up from reference TRBV7-3 and TRBJ2-5): GAGVSQTPSNKVTEKGKYVELRCDPISGHTALYWYRQSLGQGPEFLIYFQGTGAADDSGLPNDRFFAVRPEGSVSTLKIQRTERGDSAVYLCASSLASQETQYFGPGTRLLVL.

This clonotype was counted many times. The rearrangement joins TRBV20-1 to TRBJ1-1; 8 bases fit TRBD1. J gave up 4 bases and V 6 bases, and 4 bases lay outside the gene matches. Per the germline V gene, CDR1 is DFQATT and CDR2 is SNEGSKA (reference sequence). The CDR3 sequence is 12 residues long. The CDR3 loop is CSARTGGTEAFF. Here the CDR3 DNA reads TGCAGTGCCCGAACAGGGGGCACTGAAGCTTTCTTT.

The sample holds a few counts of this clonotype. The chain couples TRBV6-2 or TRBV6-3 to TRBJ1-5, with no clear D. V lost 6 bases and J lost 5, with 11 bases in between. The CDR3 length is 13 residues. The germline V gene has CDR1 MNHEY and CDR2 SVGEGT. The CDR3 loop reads CASRPAVHQPQHF. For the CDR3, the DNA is TGTGCCAGCAGGCCGGCGGTACATCAGCCCCAGCATTTT.

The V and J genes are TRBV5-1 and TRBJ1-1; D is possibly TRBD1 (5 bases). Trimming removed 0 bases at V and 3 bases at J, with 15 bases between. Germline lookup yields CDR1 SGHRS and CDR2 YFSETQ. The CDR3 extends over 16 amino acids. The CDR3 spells CASSLGVGGSDTEAFF. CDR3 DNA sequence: TGCGCCAGCAGCTTGGGGGTCGGGGGATCGGACACTGAAGCTTTCTTT.

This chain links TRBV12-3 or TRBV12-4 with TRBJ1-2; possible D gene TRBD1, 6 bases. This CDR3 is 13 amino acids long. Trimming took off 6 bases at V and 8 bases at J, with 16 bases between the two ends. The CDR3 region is CASSQTGSRGYTF. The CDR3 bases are TGTGCCAGCAGCCAAACAGGGTCGAGGGGCTACACCTTC.

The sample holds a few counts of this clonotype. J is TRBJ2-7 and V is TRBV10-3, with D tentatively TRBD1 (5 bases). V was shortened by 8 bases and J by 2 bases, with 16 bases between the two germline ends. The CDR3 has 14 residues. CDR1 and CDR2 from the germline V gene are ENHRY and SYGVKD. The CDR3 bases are TGTGCCATCGGGGCTCTCAGATTCACCTACGAGCAGTACGTC. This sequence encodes CAIGALRFTYEQYV.

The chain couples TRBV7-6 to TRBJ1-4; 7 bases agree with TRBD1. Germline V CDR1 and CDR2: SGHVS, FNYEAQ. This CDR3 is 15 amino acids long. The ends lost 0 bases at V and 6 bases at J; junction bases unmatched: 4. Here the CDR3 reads CASSLAGTADEKLFF. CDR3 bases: TGTGCCAGCAGCTTAGCGGGGACAGCCGATGAAAAACTGTTTTTT.

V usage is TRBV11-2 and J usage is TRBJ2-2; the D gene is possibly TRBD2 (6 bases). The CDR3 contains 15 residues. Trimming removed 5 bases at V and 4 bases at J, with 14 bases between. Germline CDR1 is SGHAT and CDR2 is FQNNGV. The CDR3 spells CASSQITGVTGELFF. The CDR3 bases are TGTGCCAGCAGCCAAATTACGGGGGTCACCGGGGAGCTGTTTTTT.

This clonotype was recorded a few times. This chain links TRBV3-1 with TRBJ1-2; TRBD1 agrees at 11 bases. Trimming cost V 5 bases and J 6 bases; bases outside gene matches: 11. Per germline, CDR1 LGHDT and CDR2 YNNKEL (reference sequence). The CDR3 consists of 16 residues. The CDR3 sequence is CASSISSGTGGHGYTF. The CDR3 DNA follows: TGTGCCAGCAGCATATCTTCCGGGACAGGGGGACATGGCTACACCTTC.